The source of this T cell receptor beta chain is a study of cytomegalovirus exposure and HLA in healthy donors. Study-level background: Both the approximately 130 validation repertoires and the roughly 620 first-cohort repertoires used the same platform, as reported by a later analysis.

Among the 120 or so subjects of the validation cohort, separate from the roughly 670-subject first cohort, were the donors. Data came from immunoSEQ multiplex PCR; TCRdb stores just in-frame clones and leaves some out. The sample contains around 150,000 clones, around 81% of which appear only once. Of note for this clone: Its antigen is not identified.

The CDR3 is 17 residues long. J was trimmed by 3 bases and V by 6 bases; bases with no gene match: 9. Germline V gene lookup returns CDR1 SQVTM and CDR2 ANQGSEA. Study results and caveats: Associated with cytomegalovirus, according to the listing, were some 180 TCR beta chains. Cytomegalovirus status, reportedly, was diagnosed with high specificity and sensitivity by the classifier.

This sequence originates from a man aged 25 to 40 in good health and CMV-seropositive. The rearrangement uses TRBV29-1 and TRBJ2-2; TRBD2 agrees at 14 bases. The sequencing input was PBMCs. Written as DNA, the CDR3 is TGCAGCGTCCAATGGACTAGCGGGGGGCTTTACACCGGGGAGCTGTTTTTT. Translation: CSVQWTSGGLYTGELFF.